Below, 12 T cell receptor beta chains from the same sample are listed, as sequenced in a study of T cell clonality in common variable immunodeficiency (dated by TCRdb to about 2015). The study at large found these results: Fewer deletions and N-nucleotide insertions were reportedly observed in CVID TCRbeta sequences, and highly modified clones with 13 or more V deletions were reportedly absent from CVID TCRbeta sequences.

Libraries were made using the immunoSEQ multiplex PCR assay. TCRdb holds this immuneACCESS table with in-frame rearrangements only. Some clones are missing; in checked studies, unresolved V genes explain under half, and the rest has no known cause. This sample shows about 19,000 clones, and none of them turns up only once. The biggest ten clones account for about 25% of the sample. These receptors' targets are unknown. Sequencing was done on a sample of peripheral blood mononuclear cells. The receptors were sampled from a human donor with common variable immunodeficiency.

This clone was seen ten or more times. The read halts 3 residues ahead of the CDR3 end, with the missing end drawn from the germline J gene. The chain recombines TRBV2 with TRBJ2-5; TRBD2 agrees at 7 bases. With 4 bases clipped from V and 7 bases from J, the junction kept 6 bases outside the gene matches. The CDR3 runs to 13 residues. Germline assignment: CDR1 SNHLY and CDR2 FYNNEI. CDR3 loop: CASSVREGPTQYF. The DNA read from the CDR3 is TGTGCCAGCAGTGTAAGGGAGGGGCCGACC.

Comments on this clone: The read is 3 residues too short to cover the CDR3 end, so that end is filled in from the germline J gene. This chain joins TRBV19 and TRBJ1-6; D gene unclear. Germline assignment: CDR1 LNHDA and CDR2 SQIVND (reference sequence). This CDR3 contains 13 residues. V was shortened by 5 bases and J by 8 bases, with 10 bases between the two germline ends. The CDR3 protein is CASSARTDSPLHF. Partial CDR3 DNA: TGTGCCAGTAGTGCCAGAACCGATTCACCC. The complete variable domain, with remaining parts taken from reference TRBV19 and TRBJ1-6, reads DGGITQSPKYLFRKEGQNVTLSCEQNLNHDAMYWYRQDPGQGLRLIYYSQIVNDFQKGDIAEGYSVSREKKESFPLTVTSAQKNPTAFYLCASSARTDSPLHFGNGTRLTVT.

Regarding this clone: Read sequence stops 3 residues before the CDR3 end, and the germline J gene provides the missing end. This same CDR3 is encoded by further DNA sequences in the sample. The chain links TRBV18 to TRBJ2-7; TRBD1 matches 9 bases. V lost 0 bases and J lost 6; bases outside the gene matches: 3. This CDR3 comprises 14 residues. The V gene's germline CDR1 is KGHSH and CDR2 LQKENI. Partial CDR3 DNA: TGTGCCAGCTCACCACCGTCACAGGGGGCCGAG. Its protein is CASSPPSQGAE. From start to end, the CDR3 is CASSPPSQGAEQYF.

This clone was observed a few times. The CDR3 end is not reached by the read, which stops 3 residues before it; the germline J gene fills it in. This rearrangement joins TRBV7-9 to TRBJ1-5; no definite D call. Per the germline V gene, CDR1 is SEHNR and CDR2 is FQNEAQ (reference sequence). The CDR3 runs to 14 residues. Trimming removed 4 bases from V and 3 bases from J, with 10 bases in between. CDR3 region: CASSSQHPNQPQHF. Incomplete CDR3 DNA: TGTGCCAGCAGCTCCCAACACCCCAATCAGCCC. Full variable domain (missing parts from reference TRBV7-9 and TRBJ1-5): DTGVSQNPRHKITKRGQNVTFRCDPISEHNRLYWYRQTLGQGPEFLTYFQNEAQLEKSRLLSDRFSAERPKGSFSTLEIQRTEQGDSAMYLCASSSQHPNQPQHFGDGTRLSIL.

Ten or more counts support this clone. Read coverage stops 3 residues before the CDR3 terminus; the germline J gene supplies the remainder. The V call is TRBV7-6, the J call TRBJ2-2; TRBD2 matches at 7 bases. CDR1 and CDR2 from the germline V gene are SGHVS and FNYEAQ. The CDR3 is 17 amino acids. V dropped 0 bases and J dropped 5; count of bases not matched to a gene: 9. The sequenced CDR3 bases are TGTGCCAGCAGCTTAGCGCGGGGGACGAGAGGAACCGGGGAG. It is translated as CASSLARGTRGTGE. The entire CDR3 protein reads CASSLARGTRGTGELFF.

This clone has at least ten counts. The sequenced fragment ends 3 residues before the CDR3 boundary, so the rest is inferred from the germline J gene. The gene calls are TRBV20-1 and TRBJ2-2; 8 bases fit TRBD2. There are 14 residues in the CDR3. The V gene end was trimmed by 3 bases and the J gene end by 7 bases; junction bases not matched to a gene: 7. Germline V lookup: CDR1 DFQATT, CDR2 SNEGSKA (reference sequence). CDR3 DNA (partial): TGCAGTGCTAGGGCAGCGGGGGTTAACGGGGAG. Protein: CSARAAGVNGE. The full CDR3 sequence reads CSARAAGVNGELFF.

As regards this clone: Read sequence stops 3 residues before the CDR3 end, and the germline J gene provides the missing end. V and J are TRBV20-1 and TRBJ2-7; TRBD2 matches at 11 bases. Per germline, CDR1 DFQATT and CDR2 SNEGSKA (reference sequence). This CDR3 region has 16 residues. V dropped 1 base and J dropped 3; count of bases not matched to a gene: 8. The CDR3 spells CSARAELAGALYEQYF. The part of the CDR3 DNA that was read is TGCAGTGCTAGAGCCGAACTAGCGGGAGCCCTCTACGAG.

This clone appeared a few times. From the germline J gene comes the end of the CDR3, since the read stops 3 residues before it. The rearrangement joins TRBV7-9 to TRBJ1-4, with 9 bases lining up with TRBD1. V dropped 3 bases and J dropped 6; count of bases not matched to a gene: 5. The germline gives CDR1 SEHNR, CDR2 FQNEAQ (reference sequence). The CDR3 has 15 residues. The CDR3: CASSFWGQGYEKLFF. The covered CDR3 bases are TGTGCCAGCAGCTTCTGGGGACAGGGTTATGAAAAA. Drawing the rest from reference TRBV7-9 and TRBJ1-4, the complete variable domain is DTGVSQNPRHKITKRGQNVTFRCDPISEHNRLYWYRQTLGQGPEFLTYFQNEAQLEKSRLLSDRFSAERPKGSFSTLEIQRTEQGDSAMYLCASSFWGQGYEKLFFGSGTQLSVL.

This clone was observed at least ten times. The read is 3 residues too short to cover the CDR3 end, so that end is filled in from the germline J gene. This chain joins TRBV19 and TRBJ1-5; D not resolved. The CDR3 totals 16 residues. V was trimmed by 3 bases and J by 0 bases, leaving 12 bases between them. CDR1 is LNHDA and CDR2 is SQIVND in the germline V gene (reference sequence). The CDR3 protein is CASSINSLYSNQPQHF. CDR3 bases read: TGTGCCAGTAGTATTAACAGTCTTTATAGCAATCAGCCC. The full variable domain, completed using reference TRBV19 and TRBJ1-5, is DGGITQSPKYLFRKEGQNVTLSCEQNLNHDAMYWYRQDPGQGLRLIYYSQIVNDFQKGDIAEGYSVSREKKESFPLTVTSAQKNPTAFYLCASSINSLYSNQPQHFGDGTRLSIL.

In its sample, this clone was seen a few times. The sequenced part of the CDR3 DNA is TGCGCCAGCAGCCTGACAGGGATTCCTCCCTACGAG. It yields the protein CASSLTGIPPYE. The full CDR3 protein is CASSLTGIPPYEQYF. V is TRBV5-1 and J is TRBJ2-7, with 7 bases that match TRBD1. The DNA ends 3 residues before the CDR3 does, and the rest of the CDR3 is filled in from the germline J gene. There are 15 residues in the CDR3. CDR1 and CDR2 from the germline V gene are SGHRS and YFSETQ. Trimming took 4 bases from V and 2 from J; bases not matched to a gene: 9.

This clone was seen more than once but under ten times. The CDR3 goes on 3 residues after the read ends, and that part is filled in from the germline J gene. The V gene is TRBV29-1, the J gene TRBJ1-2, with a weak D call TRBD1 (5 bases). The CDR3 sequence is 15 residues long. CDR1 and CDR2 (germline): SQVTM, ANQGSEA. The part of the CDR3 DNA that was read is TGCAGCGTTGAGGTTTCCCAGGGCCTCGGTTATACC. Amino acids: CSVEVSQGLGYT. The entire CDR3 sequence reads CSVEVSQGLGYTYTF.

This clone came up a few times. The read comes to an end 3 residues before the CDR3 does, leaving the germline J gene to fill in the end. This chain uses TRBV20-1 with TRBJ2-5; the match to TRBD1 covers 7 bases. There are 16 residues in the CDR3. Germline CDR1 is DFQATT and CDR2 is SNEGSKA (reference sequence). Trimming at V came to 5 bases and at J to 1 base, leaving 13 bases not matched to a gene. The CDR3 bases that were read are TGCAGTGCTGCCCCGGCCGGGACAGAGGGCCAAGAGACC. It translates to CSAAPAGTEGQET. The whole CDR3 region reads CSAAPAGTEGQETQYF.